The text below deals with one TCR beta chain. The antigen remains undetermined. TCRdb's table, derived via immunoSEQ multiplex PCR, lists solely in-frame clones and lacks some. This sample has some 180,000 clones; approximately 90% occur once, and the top ten carry 5% to 7%. This sample stems from a study of Ad26.COV2.S vaccination and SARS-CoV-2 variants. General study points: Following vaccination, spike-specific CD8+ and CD4+ T cell responses reportedly exhibited substantial breadth.

This TCR derives from a human donor who had recovered from COVID-19. The sequencing here drew on peripheral blood, taken after recovery from COVID-19.

CDR3 nucleotide sequence: TGTGCCAGCAGCCCCGGGGGGCGACTCTCCCTCGTCTCTGGGGCCAACGTCCTGACTTTC. Protein sequence: CASSPGGRLSLVSGANVLTF. J is TRBJ2-6 and V is TRBV5-4, with D possibly TRBD2 on 7 matching bases. Trimming took off 4 bases at V and 0 bases at J, with 23 bases between the two ends. Germline assignment: CDR1 SGHNT and CDR2 YYREEE (reference sequence). This CDR3 spans 20 amino acids. Combining the CDR3 with reference TRBV5-4 and TRBJ2-6 gives the whole variable domain ETGVTQSPTHLIKTRGQQVTLRCSSQSGHNTVSWYQQALGQGPQFIFQYYREEENGRGNFPPRFSGLQFPNYSSELNVNALELDDSALYLCASSPGGRLSLVSGANVLTFGAGSRLTVL.